One TCR beta chain is described in this entry. This clone has a handful of counts. Which antigen it targets is not known. Qualities for individual bases were not recorded, and no much larger clone is one base off. The data stem from a study of blood T cell repertoires in COVID-19 (TCRdb year 2020). For the study in its entirety: The collaborator samples originated in the United States, Italy and Spain and spanned the acute and convalescent phases of COVID-19. The sample metadata nearly always contained a de-identified subject ID, COVID-19 status, age in years and sex. The samples were drawn from two sources: the first 160 participants of the ongoing ImmuneRACE study, and 1,000 to 1,500 subjects contributed by 6 global collaborators. Where available, HLA class I and class II types were obtained from metadata supplied by the sample provider rather than from assay-based typing. The dataset comprised deeply sampled blood TCRbeta repertoires from subjects exposed to, actively infected with, or recovered from COVID-19. The prospective study material was composed of cDNA or gDNA derived from T cells, B-cell-depleted T cells, or PBMCs. The repertoires were made available in a free public database intended to serve as a resource for research on the immune response to SARS-CoV-2.

Findings and caveats that apply to the study as a whole: How much clinical and demographic metadata was included differed by source and by participant, and the metadata was provided uncurated.

TCRbeta CDR3 regions were amplified from genomic DNA by means of the immunoSEQ Assay, a bias-controlled multiplex PCR. The study's processing was this. The number of nucleated cells in each sample was estimated by amplification of reference gene primers within the assay. To quantify the absolute abundance of each unique TCRbeta CDR3 rearrangement, sequence reads were collapsed and filtered. For each sample, productive Simpson clonality was calculated by taking the square root of Simpson's diversity index across productive rearrangements. Held by TCRdb, this immuneACCESS table contains in-frame sequences only and omits some clones. Under half of the omission traces to an unresolved V gene where checked; the cause of the rest is unknown. The V and J calls and clone size come from that table; D and trimming were worked out from the DNA. The sample table records around 97,000 clones; about nine tenths of these occur just once. The top ten hold 15% to 20% of the sample.

The collaborating institutions used their own protocols to collect whole blood in K2EDTA tubes. Collaborator samples were shipped for TCRbeta analysis as frozen whole blood, isolated PBMCs, or DNA extracted from either sample type. V is reduced by 2 bases and J by 0 bases, leaving a spacing of 2 bases between them. The CDR3 numbers 12 residues from cysteine through phenylalanine. CDR3 DNA is the only sequence kept; it has 36 bases, read in frame from the first base. As encoded in the germline V gene, CDR1 is SNHLY while CDR2 is FYNNEI. The sequence is built from TRBV2 and TRBJ2-7, with the D gene not clear enough to name. The TCR comes from an elderly woman in a cohort sampled during active COVID-19. The sequencing sample was made of peripheral blood. The nucleotide sequence reads as follows: TGTGCCAGCAGTGAACTCTCCTACGAGCAGTACTTC. The resulting protein is CASSELSYEQYF.